A selection of T cell receptor beta chains follows, all from one sample in a study of shared clonotypes between healthy human individuals. Measured with immunoSEQ multiplex PCR; TCRdb has only the in-frame clones, and not every one. The sample records about 770,000 clones, 55% to 80% being singletons. The sample taken for sequencing was memory CD4+ T cells sorted from blood. The receptor source for this set is a woman aged 30 to 39 in good health. The CDR3 runs from the conserved cysteine through the conserved F or W. A D gene is named only where the DNA matches it firmly. Clone sizes are given selectively: once, few, many, or a class where the clone is expanded.

clone_size d_call j_call v_call cdr3_nt cdr3_aa
many TRBD1 TRBJ1-5 TRBV2 TGTGCCAGCAGAATAACGGGACAGCGGCAGCCCCAGCATTTT CASRITGQRQPQHF
- - TRBJ1-2 TRBV5-4 TGTGCCAGCAGCACGGGGGGAGCTAACTATGGCTACACCTTC CASSTGGANYGYTF
- - TRBJ2-6 TRBV2 TGTGCCAGCAATCGAGTCGAAACTGGGGCCAACGTCCTGACTTTC CASNRVETGANVLTF
- - TRBJ2-5 TRBV15 TGTGCCACCAGCAGAGGGGCCGGAGGAGGAGGACAAGAGACCCAGTACTTC CATSRGAGGGGQETQYF
- - TRBJ1-4 TRBV5-1 TGCGCCAGCAGCTTGGTAGTCGGGTCTACTAATGAAAAACTGTTTTTT CASSLVVGSTNEKLFF
- - TRBJ2-4 TRBV4-1 TGCGCCAGCAGCCTGGGGGTAGCCAAAAACATTCAGTACTTC CASSLGVAKNIQYF
- TRBD1 TRBJ2-1 TRBV19 TGTGCCAGTAGTATAGATACAGGGACAGGGGGATACAATGAGCAGTTCTTC CASSIDTGTGGYNEQFF
- TRBD1 TRBJ2-5 TRBV5-1 TGCGCCAGCAGCAGGACAGGTCAAGAGACCCAGTACTTC CASSRTGQETQYF
- - TRBJ2-7 TRBV7-9 TGTGCCAGCAGCTTTGGAGATAGGGGGCAGTACTTC CASSFGDRGQYF
few TRBD2 TRBJ2-7 TRBV2 TGTGCCAGCAGAGCCTACCCCCCTGCTAGCGGGACCTCCTACGAGCAGTACTTC CASRAYPPASGTSYEQYF